This entry concerns a single T cell receptor (beta chain). No antigen is known for it. V trimming: 1 base; J trimming: 6 bases; junction bases outside the gene matches: 3. CDR3 length: 16 residues. Germline CDR1 and CDR2: SEHNR and FQNEAQ (reference sequence). Healthy HIV-negative adults without recent acute infections or vaccinations served as donors. The data stem from a study of shared clonotypes between healthy human individuals. Study-wide results and caveats: Read depth was anticipated to influence clonotype sharing among donors.

At the deep level, the assay was run. Method: immunoSEQ multiplex PCR; TCRdb's copy keeps in-frame clones and lacks some. The sample has hundreds of thousands of clones, about 96% seen once. This clonotype was sampled from a man aged 25-45 years in good health. The chain employs TRBV7-9 and TRBJ2-2, with TRBD2 matching over 12 bases. Sequenced sample: memory CD8+ T cells sorted from blood. Subset specified: CD45RO+ cells pooled with CCR7-negative TemRA cells. CDR3 DNA sequence: TGTGCCAGCAGCTTAGGGACTAGCGGGGCTTCCGGGGAGCTGTTTTTT. Its translation: CASSLGTSGASGELFF.